These T cell receptor beta chains were read from a single sample in a study of technical replicates of blood from a few donors. Sequencing used immunoSEQ multiplex PCR; TCRdb keeps in-frame clones, though not all of them. Of 13,000 or so clones in the sample, roughly 94% are singletons; the top ten hold 7% to 9%. The sequenced material came from PBMCs. Every receptor here comes from a human donor in good health. Each CDR3 is given with its conserved first and last residue. D genes are given only for firm matches. The listing skips clone size in some rows; elsewhere it reads once, few, many or a size class.

j_gene	v_gene	d_gene	abundance	CDR3nt	CDR3aa
TRBJ2-1	TRBV6-5	TRBD2	.	TGTGCCAGCAGTTACTCGGGACTAGCGGATCACAATGAGCAGTTCTTC	CASSYSGLADHNEQFF
TRBJ2-5	TRBV2	.	.	TGTGCCAGCACCCCTTGGCCCCAGGAGACCCAGTACTTC	CASTPWPQETQYF
TRBJ2-3	TRBV6-5	TRBD2	.	TGTGCCAGCAGCTCCACTAGCGGGATGTCAGATACGCAGTATTTT	CASSSTSGMSDTQYF
TRBJ1-2	TRBV30	.	.	TGTGCCTGGAGTGGCGCTCCTACCCCTCAGGGCGCTGGCGGCTACACCTTC	CAWSGAPTPQGAGGYTF
TRBJ1-1	TRBV2	.	.	TGTGCCAGCAGTGTATCACAGAACACTGAAGCTTTCTTT	CASSVSQNTEAFF
TRBJ2-2	TRBV25-1	TRBD2	.	TGTGCCAGCAGGCGACTAGCGGACACCGGGGAGCTGTTTTTT	CASRRLADTGELFF
TRBJ2-5	TRBV5-1	TRBD1	.	TGCGCCAGCAGCTGGACCGGGACAGGGTTAGAGACCCAGTACTTC	CASSWTGTGLETQYF
TRBJ1-4	TRBV7-8	TRBD1	.	TGTGCCAGCAGCTCCTTGGGTCTTGACAGGGGGCCTGAAAAACTGTTTTTT	CASSSLGLDRGPEKLFF
TRBJ1-2	TRBV5-8	TRBD1	.	TGTGCCAGCAGCGATTCCCCGGACAGGGGCTATGGCTACACCTTC	CASSDSPDRGYGYTF
TRBJ2-1	TRBV5-4	.	.	TGTGCCAGCAGCCCCGTCCCACAGGGCGTCTTGAATGAGCAGTTCTTC	CASSPVPQGVLNEQFF
TRBJ2-5	TRBV7-6	.	.	TGTGCCAGCAGCTTAGCATGGACAGAACAAGAGACCCAGTACTTC	CASSLAWTEQETQYF
TRBJ2-3	TRBV9	TRBD2	once	TGTGCCAGCAGCGAACGACTAGCGGGAGCGGTAGATACGCAGTATTTT	CASSERLAGAVDTQYF
TRBJ2-5	TRBV7-2	.	.	TGTGCCAGCAGCTCGAACGGCGGAGAGACCCAGTACTTC	CASSSNGGETQYF
TRBJ2-1	TRBV25-1	.	.	TGTGCCAGCAGAAGGACAGAGGACAATGAGCAGTTCTTC	CASRRTEDNEQFF
TRBJ2-7	TRBV10-1	TRBD1	.	TGCGCCAGCAGTGCACCGGGACAGGCCTACGAGCAGTACTTC	CASSAPGQAYEQYF
TRBJ2-3	TRBV7-3	TRBD2	.	TGTGCCAGCAGCTTAGGCGGGAGCGGCACAGATACGCAGTATTTT	CASSLGGSGTDTQYF
TRBJ2-7	TRBV9	.	.	TGTGCCAGCAGTATTCAGGTGGAAGGCGAGCAGTACTTC	CASSIQVEGEQYF
TRBJ1-5	TRBV30	.	.	TGTGCCTGGAGTGTAATCGGGAGCGATCAGCCCCAGCATTTT	CAWSVIGSDQPQHF
TRBJ2-3	TRBV13	TRBD2	.	TGTGCCAGCAGCCCGTTGACTAGCTTGACAGATACGCAGTATTTT	CASSPLTSLTDTQYF
TRBJ2-1	TRBV20-1	.	.	TGCAGTGCTACCCGTCGGGAGCAGTTCTTC	CSATRREQFF
TRBJ2-5	TRBV19	TRBD1	.	TGTGCCAGCCGACTTCGGGACAGGGGGTTCGAGACCCAGTACTTC	CASRLRDRGFETQYF
TRBJ1-6	TRBV15	.	.	TGTGCCACCAGCAGACAGGGCTATAATTCACCCCTCCACTTT	CATSRQGYNSPLHF
TRBJ2-7	TRBV7-2	TRBD1	.	TGTGCCAGCAGCCTTGACAGGGAGCGATACGAGCAGTACTTC	CASSLDRERYEQYF
TRBJ2-7	TRBV4-2	.	.	TGTGCCAGCAGCCAAGATAAAACAGGGTCGTACGAGCAGTACTTC	CASSQDKTGSYEQYF
TRBJ1-2	TRBV28	.	.	TGTGGCACCCAAAGCTCGACTAACTATGGCTACACCTTC	CGTQSSTNYGYTF
TRBJ2-3	TRBV4-1	TRBD1	.	TGCGCCAGCAGCCAACAGGACAGGTCCACAGATACGCAGTATTTT	CASSQQDRSTDTQYF
TRBJ1-2	TRBV4-1	.	.	TGCGCCAGCAGCCAAAGCGAAATTAGGGGAGGCGCGAACTATGGCTACACCTTC	CASSQSEIRGGANYGYTF
TRBJ1-2	TRBV5-1	TRBD1	.	TGCGCCAGCAGCTTTCAGGACAGGTCTAACTATGGCTACACCTTC	CASSFQDRSNYGYTF
TRBJ2-1	TRBV13	.	.	TGTGCCAGCAGCCCACCCACAGGGCCGAGCTACAATGAGCAGTTCTTC	CASSPPTGPSYNEQFF
TRBJ2-7	TRBV29-1	TRBD1	.	TGCAGCGTCCAGGACAGGGCGCCCTACGAGCAGTACTTC	CSVQDRAPYEQYF
TRBJ2-7	TRBV6-5	TRBD1	.	TGTGCCAGCAGTTACAGGGACAGGCGCTACGAGCAGTACTTC	CASSYRDRRYEQYF
TRBJ2-7	TRBV30	TRBD2	.	TGTGCCTGGGGGTCGACTAGCGCTTTCTCCTACGAGCAGTACTTC	CAWGSTSAFSYEQYF
TRBJ2-1	TRBV2	TRBD2	.	TGTGCCAGCAGTGTGGCGAGACTAGCGGGATCGCAGCAGTTCTTC	CASSVARLAGSQQFF
TRBJ1-1	TRBV10-1	.	.	TGCGCCAGCAGTTCACTTACGAACACTGAAGCTTTCTTT	CASSSLTNTEAFF
TRBJ2-1	TRBV28	.	.	TGTGCCAGCACCCTTGGGGCTAGGAATGAGCAGTTCTTC	CASTLGARNEQFF
TRBJ2-7	TRBV7-9	TRBD2	.	TGTGCCAGCAGCTCCATAGCGGGAGATATGTACGAGCAGTACTTC	CASSSIAGDMYEQYF
TRBJ2-3	TRBV9	.	.	TGTGCCAGCAGCGTCGGGACTTCTAGCACAGATACGCAGTATTTT	CASSVGTSSTDTQYF
TRBJ2-3	TRBV10-3	.	.	TGTGCCATCAGCGGGGGACAGCAAAGGACAGATACGCAGTATTTT	CAISGGQQRTDTQYF
TRBJ2-5	TRBV19	.	once	TGTGCCAGTAGTTTTAACCATCAGGGCCGGGAGACCCAGTACTTC	CASSFNHQGRETQYF
TRBJ2-7	TRBV5-1	.	once	TGCGCCAGCAGCTTGGCCGGCGGGACCTCCTACGAGCAGTACTTC	CASSLAGGTSYEQYF
TRBJ2-3	TRBV12-5	TRBD2	.	TGTGCTAGTGGTTTGGGAACTAGCGGGAGGTCAGATACGCAGTATTTT	CASGLGTSGRSDTQYF
TRBJ2-5	TRBV5-5	TRBD2	.	TGTGCCAGCAGCTCGGGACTAGCGGGCCCAGTGTTCGGAGAGACCCAGTACTTC	CASSSGLAGPVFGETQYF
TRBJ2-1	TRBV7-8	.	.	TGTGCCAGCAGCTTTCTATACAATGAGCAGTTCTTC	CASSFLYNEQFF
TRBJ2-1	TRBV11-2	TRBD2	.	TGTGCCAGCAGCTACACTAGCGGAGGTCGGAATGAGCAGTTCTTC	CASSYTSGGRNEQFF
TRBJ1-4	TRBV27	.	once	TGTGCCACCTCCCGGGGTAACCCAATTGAAAAACTGTTTTTT	CATSRGNPIEKLFF
TRBJ2-7	TRBV27	.	.	TGTGCCAGCAGTTTAAACGGAGACTCCTACGAGCAGTACTTC	CASSLNGDSYEQYF
TRBJ2-7	TRBV2	.	.	TGTGCCAGCAGTGAAACTCCAAACCCCTCCTACGAGCAGTACTTC	CASSETPNPSYEQYF
TRBJ1-1	TRBV4-1	TRBD1	.	TGCGCCAGCAGCCATCCGACAGGGGGACGTAGGGAGACTGAAGCTTTCTTT	CASSHPTGGRRETEAFF
TRBJ2-3	TRBV28	.	.	TGTGCCACCGTTACCCCAGCAGATACGCAGTATTTT	CATVTPADTQYF
TRBJ2-5	TRBV5-1	TRBD2	.	TGCGCCAGCAGCTCCGGCGAAGCGGGAGGCCAAGAGACCCAGTACTTC	CASSSGEAGGQETQYF
TRBJ2-7	TRBV7-8	TRBD2	.	TGTGCCAGCAGCCCCTCCCTGTCGGGAGGGATCTACGAGCAGTACTTC	CASSPSLSGGIYEQYF
TRBJ2-5	TRBV29-1	TRBD2	.	TGCAGCGTAGAACTAGCGGTTACAAGAGAGACCCAGTACTTC	CSVELAVTRETQYF
TRBJ1-5	TRBV6-6	.	.	TGTGCCAGCAGAACAACAGGGATGAATCAGCCCCAGCATTTT	CASRTTGMNQPQHF
TRBJ2-5	TRBV7-2	.	.	TGTGCCAGCAGACGGGACCAAGAGACCCAGTACTTC	CASRRDQETQYF
TRBJ2-7	TRBV28	.	once	TGTGCCACCGACAGGTCGAGCTCCTACGAGCAGTACTTC	CATDRSSSYEQYF
TRBJ2-7	TRBV7-7	TRBD1	few	TGTGCCAGCAGCTCGGCGACAGGGACCGAGCAGTACTTC	CASSSATGTEQYF
TRBJ1-1	TRBV6-1	.	.	TGTGCCAGCAGTGATCCGGGAAACACTGAAGCTTTCTTT	CASSDPGNTEAFF
TRBJ2-2	TRBV7-8	.	.	TGTGCCAGCAGCTTAGCGTACAATGGTGCGGGCACCGGGGAGCTGTTTTTT	CASSLAYNGAGTGELFF
TRBJ1-1	TRBV4-2	TRBD1	.	TGTGCCAGCAGCCAAGATGGACAGGCGAACACTGAAGCTTTCTTT	CASSQDGQANTEAFF
TRBJ2-5	TRBV7-9	TRBD1	.	TGTGCCAGCAGCTTGCTTCGGCTCAGGGGGTTACAAGAGACCCAGTACTTC	CASSLLRLRGLQETQYF